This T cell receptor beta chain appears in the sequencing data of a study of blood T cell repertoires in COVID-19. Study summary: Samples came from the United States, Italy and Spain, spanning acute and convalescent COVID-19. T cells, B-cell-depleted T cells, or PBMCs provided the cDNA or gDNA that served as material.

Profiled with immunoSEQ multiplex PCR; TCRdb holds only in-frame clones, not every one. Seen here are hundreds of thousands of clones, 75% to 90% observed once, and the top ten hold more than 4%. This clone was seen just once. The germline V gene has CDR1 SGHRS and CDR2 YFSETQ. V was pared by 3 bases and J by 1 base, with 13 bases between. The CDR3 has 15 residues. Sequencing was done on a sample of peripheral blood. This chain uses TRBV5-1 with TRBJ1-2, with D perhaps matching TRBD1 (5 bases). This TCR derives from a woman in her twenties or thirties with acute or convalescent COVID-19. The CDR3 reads CASSSSRDFNYGYTF. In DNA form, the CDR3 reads TGCGCCAGCAGCTCGTCTCGGGACTTTAACTATGGCTACACCTTC.